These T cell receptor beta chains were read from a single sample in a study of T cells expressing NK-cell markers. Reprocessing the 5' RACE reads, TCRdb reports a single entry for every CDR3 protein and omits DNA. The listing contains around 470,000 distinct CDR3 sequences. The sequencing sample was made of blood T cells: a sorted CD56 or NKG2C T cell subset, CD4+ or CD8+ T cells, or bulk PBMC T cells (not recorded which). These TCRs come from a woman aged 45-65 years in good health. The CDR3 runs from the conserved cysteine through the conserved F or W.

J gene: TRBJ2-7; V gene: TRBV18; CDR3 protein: CASSRTGARGGEQYF
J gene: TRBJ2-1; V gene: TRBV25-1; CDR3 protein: CASSELLAGGRNEQFF
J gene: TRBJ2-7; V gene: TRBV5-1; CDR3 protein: CASSLRLAGYTPLYEQYF
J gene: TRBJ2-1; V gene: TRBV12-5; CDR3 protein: CASGLSRFSTGEQFF
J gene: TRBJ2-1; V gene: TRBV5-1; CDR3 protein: CASSLELAGGYPNNEQFF
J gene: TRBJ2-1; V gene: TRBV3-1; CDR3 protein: CASSNQGYDEQFF
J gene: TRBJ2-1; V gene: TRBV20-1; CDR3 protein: CSARTSGRLSYNEQFF
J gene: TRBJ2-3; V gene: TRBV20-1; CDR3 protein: CSARRQDTQYF
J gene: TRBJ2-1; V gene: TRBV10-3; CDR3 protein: CAISEPSASSYNEQFF
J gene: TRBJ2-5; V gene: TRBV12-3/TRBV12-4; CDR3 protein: CASTRDSGSKKTQYF
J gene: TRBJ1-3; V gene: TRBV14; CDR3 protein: CASSQERTGRIYF
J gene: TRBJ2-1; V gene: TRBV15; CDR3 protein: CATSRRLASSEQFF
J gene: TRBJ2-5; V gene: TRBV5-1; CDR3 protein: CASSLVGVRETQYF
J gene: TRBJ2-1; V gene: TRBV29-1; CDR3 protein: CSVEISQGNEQFF
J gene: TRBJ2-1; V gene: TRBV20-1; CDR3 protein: CSAGGGRLVNEQFF
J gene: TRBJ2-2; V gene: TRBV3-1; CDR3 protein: CASSRSTSWAGELFF
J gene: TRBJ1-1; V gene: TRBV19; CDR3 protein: CASRGRIRNTEAFF
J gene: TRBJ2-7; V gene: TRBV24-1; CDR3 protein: CATSDGGAAYEQYF
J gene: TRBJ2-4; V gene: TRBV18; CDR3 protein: CASSPTENIQYF
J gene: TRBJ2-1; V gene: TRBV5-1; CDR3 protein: CASSLASLLDEQFF
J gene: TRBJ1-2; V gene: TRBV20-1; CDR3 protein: CSARDSDFKSYGYTF
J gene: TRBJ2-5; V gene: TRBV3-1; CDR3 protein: CASSRPGETQYF
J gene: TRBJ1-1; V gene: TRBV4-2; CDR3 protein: CASSSSPGQSTTEAFF
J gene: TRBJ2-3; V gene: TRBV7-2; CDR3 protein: CASSLQGGSIDTQYF
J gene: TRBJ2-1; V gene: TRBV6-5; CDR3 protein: CASTHLGGPRTSVSRDTYNEQFF
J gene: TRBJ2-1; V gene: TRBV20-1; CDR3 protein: CSTNPGTGRYNEQFF
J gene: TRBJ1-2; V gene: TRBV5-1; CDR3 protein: CASSPPRTGGHGYTF
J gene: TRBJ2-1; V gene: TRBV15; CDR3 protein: CATSRGGGVGNEQFF
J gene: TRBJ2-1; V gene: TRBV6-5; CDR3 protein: CASRDYSYNEQFF
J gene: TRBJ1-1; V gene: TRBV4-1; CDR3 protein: CASSQERANTEAFF
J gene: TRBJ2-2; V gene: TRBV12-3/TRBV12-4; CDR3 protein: CASSFQLGGRRTGELFF
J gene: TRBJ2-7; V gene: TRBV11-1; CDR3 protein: CASSLAGTSGRFAYEQYF
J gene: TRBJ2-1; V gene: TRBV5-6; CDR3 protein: CASSLIAGASDEQFF
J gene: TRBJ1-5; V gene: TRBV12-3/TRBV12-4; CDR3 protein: CASSFLGQAGNQPQHF
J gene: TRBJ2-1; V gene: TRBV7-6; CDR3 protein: CASSSGQKAGAIYNEQFF
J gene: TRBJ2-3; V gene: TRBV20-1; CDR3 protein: CSARYLRASTDTQYF
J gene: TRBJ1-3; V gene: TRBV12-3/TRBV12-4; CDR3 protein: CASSPIMGGNSGNTIYF
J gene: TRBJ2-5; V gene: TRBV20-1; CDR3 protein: CSAIPGLAGETQYF
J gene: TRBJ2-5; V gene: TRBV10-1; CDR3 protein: CASSESTNQETQYF
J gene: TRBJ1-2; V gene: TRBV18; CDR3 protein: CASSPSQPGQTLYGYTF
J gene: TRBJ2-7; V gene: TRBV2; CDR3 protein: CANHGLRAYEQYF
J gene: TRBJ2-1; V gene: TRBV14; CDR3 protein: CASSLLAGESNEQFF
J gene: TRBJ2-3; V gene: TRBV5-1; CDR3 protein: CASSLSGRDTDTQYF
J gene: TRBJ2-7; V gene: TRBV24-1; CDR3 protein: CATSDFRQGNEQYF
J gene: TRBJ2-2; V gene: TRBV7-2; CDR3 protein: CASSLVGGLTGELFF
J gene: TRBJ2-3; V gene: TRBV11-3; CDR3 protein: CASSPRLAGGTSTDTQYF
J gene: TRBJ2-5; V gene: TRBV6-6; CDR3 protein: CASRNGRGLSDRRAETQYF
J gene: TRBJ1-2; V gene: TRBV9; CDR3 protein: CASSVVGTSGYGYTF
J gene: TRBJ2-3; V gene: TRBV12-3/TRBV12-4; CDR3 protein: CASSLIFGSPDTQYF
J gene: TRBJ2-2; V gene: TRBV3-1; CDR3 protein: CATMGLAGNTGELFF
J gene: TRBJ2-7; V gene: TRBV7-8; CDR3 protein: CASSLDSHLTQYF
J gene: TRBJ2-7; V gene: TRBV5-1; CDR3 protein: CASMLGTSYEQYF
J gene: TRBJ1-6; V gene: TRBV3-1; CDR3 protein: CASSQEVGSPLHF
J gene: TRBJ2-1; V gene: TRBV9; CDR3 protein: CASSATSGRSNEQFF
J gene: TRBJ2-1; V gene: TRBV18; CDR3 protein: CASSRDIGQGVGNEQFF
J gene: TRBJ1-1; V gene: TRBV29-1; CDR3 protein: CSVGQQFGTEAFF
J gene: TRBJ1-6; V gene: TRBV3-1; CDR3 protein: CASSPTTGANSPLHF
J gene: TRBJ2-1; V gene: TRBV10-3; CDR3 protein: CAISESSGRASGRENEQFF
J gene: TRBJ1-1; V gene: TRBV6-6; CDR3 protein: CASSARPTEAFF
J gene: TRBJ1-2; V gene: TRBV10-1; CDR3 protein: CASSESGTLNGYTF